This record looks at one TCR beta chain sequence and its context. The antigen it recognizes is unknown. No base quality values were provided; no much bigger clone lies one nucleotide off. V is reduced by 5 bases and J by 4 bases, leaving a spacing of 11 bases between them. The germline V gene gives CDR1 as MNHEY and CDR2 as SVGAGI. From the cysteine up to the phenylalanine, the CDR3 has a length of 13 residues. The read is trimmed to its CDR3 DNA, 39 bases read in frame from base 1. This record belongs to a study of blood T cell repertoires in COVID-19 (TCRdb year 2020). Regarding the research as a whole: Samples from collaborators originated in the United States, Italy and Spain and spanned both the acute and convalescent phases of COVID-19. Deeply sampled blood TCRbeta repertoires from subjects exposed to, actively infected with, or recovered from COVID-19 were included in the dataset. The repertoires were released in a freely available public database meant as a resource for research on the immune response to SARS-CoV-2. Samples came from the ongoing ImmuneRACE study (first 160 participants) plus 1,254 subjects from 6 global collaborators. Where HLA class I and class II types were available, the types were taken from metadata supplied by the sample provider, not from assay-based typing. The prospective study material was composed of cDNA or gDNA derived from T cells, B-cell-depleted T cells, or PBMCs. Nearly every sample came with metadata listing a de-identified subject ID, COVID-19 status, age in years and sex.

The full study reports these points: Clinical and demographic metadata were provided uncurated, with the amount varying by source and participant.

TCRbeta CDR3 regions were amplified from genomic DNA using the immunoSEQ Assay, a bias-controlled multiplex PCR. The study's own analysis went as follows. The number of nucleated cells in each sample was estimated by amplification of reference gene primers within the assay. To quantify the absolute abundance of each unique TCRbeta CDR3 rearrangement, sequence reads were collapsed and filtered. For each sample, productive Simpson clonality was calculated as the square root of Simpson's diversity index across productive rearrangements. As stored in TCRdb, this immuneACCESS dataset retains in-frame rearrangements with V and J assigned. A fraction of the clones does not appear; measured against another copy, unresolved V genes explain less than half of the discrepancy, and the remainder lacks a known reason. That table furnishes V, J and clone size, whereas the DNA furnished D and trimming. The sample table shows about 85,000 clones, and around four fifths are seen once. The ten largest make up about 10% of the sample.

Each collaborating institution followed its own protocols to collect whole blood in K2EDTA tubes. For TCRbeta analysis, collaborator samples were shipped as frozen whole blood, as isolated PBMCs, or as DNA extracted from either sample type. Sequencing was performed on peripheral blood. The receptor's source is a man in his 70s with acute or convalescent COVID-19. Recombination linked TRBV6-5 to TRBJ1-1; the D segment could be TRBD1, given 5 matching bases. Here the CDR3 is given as CASSRGSFTEAFF. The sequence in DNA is TGTGCCAGCAGTCGGGGGTCTTTCACTGAAGCTTTCTTT.